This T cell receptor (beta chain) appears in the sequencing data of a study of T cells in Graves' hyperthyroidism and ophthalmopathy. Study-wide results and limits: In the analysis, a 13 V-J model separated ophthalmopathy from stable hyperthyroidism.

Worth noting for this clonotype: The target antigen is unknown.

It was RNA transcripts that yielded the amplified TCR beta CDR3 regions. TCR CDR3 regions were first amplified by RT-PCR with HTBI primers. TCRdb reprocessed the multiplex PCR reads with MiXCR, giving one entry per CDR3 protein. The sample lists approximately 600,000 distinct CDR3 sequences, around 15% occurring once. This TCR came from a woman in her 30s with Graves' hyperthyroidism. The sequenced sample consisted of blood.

CDR3 protein: CASSQKTGSGELFF. DNA for the CDR3: TGTGCCAGCAGCCAAAAGACAGGGTCCGGGGAGCTGTTTTTT. This chain uses TRBV4-2 with TRBJ2-2; 7 bases line up with TRBD1. Germline V gene data show CDR1 as LGHNA and CDR2 as YNFKEQ. The CDR3 has 14 residues. The ends lost 2 bases at V and 6 bases at J; junction bases unmatched: 3.